This T cell receptor beta chain was profiled in a study of patients and donors after allogeneic stem cell transplantation. TCRdb itself ran the RT-PCR reads through MiXCR, one entry per CDR3 protein. The data contain roughly 960,000 distinct CDR3 sequences, around 17% of them singletons. This CDR3 is built from 15 residues. The V end lost 6 bases, the J end lost 6 bases, and 18 bases lay between the germline ends. CDR1 is KGHSH, CDR2 LQKENI, per germline. V usage is TRBV18 and J usage is TRBJ1-5; possibly TRBD1 for D (6 bases). This sequence originates from a human donor who was either an allogeneic HSCT recipient or a stem cell or donor lymphocyte infusion donor (not recorded which). It is not recorded whose cells these are; they may come from a transplant donor. Sequenced material: blood, either unsorted or a sorted T cell fraction (not recorded which). CDR3 DNA: TGTGCCAGCTCCCAAAAGGACAGTTATCCTCAGCCCCAGCATTTT. It yields the protein CASSQKDSYPQPQHF. Together with reference TRBV18 and TRBJ1-5, the CDR3 gives the full variable domain: NAGVMQNPRHLVRRRGQEARLRCSPMKGHSHVYWYRQLPEEGLKFMVYLQKENIIDESGMPKERFSAEFPKEGPSILRIQQVVRGDSAAYFCASSQKDSYPQPQHFGDGTRLSIL.